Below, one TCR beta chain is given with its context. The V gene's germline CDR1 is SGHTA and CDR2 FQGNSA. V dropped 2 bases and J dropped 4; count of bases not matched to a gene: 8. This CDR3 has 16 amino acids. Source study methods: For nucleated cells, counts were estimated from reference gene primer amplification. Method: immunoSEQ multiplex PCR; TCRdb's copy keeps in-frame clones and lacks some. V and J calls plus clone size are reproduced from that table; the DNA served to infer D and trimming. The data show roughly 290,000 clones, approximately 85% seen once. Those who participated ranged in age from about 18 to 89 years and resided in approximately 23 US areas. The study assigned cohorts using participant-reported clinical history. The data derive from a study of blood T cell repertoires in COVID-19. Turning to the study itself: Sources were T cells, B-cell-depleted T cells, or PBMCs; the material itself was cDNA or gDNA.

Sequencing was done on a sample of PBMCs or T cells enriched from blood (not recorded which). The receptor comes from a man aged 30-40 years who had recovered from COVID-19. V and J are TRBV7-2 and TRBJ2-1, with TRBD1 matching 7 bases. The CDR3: CASSLRGPGYYNEQFF. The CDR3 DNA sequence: TGTGCCAGCAGCTTAAGGGGGCCAGGGTATTACAATGAGCAGTTCTTC.